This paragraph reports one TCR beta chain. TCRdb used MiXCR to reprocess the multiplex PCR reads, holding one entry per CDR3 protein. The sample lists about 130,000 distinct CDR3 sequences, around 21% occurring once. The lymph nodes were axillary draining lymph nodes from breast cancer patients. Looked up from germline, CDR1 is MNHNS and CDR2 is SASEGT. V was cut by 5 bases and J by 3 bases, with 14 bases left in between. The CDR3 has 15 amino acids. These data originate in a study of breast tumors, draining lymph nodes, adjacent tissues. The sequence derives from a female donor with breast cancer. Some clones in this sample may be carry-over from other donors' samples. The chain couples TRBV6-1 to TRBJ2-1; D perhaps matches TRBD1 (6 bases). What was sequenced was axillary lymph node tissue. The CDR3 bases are TGTGCCAGCAGTCTCACCCTGGACAGCTACAATGAGCAGTTCTTC. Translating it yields CASSLTLDSYNEQFF.